Below, 15 T cell receptor beta chains from the same sample are listed, as sequenced in a study of T cells in Graves' hyperthyroidism and ophthalmopathy. Researchers amplified the TCR beta CDR3 regions from RNA transcripts. Carried out on the TCR CDR3, a first-round RT-PCR used the HTBI primer set. MiXCR, applied by TCRdb to the multiplex PCR reads, yields one record per CDR3 protein. The sample has about 560,000 distinct CDR3 sequences, over 15% seen once. The sample was blood. Every receptor here comes from a woman between 18 and 29 years old with Graves' hyperthyroidism.

The sample holds many counts of this clonotype. CDR3 DNA sequence: TGTGCCAGCAGCCAAGAGGGGGGGAAGCTGTTTTTT. Its translation is CASSQEGGKLFF. The chain uses TRBV3-1 and TRBJ2-2; 7 bases line up with TRBD2. This CDR3 is 12 amino acids long. Germline V lookup: CDR1 LGHDT, CDR2 YNNKEL (reference sequence). J was trimmed by 12 bases and V by 0 bases; bases with no gene match: 1. Together with reference TRBV3-1 and TRBJ2-2, the CDR3 gives the full variable domain: DTAVSQTPKYLVTQMGNDKSIKCEQNLGHDTMYWYKQDSKKFLKIMFSYNNKELIINETVPNRFSPKSPDKAHLNLHINSLELGDSAVYFCASSQEGGKLFFGEGSRLTVL.

The V gene is TRBV20-1, the J gene TRBJ2-7; maybe TRBD2 (6 bases). Trimming took off 2 bases at V and 2 bases at J, with 10 bases between the two ends. Germline lookup yields CDR1 DFQATT and CDR2 SNEGSKA (reference sequence). There are 13 residues in the CDR3. CDR3 nucleotides: TGCAGTGCTAGACTAGCGAACACCTACGAGCAGTACTTC. This gives the protein CSARLANTYEQYF.

The gene calls are TRBV15 and TRBJ2-2; D is ambiguous. Germline lookup yields CDR1 LNHNV and CDR2 YYDKDF (reference sequence). Trimming removed 0 bases at V and 0 bases at J, with 14 bases between. This CDR3 is 18 amino acids long. The CDR3 is CATSRDLLGMANTGELFF. Here the CDR3 DNA reads TGTGCCACCAGCAGAGATCTGCTGGGAATGGCGAACACCGGGGAGCTGTTTTTT.

V is TRBV29-1 and J is TRBJ1-2; a weak D match, TRBD1 (5 bases). V was pared by 1 base and J by 5 bases, with 14 bases between. CDR3 length equals 14 residues. The germline V gene encodes CDR1 SQVTM and CDR2 ANQGSEA. The CDR3 DNA sequence: TGCAGCGTTGAAGTGACCGGGACGAGTTATGGCTACACCTTC. Translated, it gives CSVEVTGTSYGYTF.

This clonotype turned up a few times. The chain carries TRBV20-1 and TRBJ2-3; 10 nucleotides match TRBD2. CDR1 and CDR2 (germline): DFQATT, SNEGSKA (reference sequence). Losses at the gene ends were 4 bases for V and 4 bases for J; bases not matched to a gene: 5. This CDR3 is 14 amino acids long. In nucleotides, the CDR3 is TGCAGTGCTACTAGCGGGAGTCTGGCAGATACGCAGTATTTT. Amino acids: CSATSGSLADTQYF.

The J gene is TRBJ1-1, the V gene TRBV29-1, with no clear D. Germline CDR1 reads SQVTM; CDR2 reads ANQGSEA. This CDR3 has 13 residues. The CDR3 spells CTVKLKPNTEAFF. The DNA of the CDR3 is TGCACCGTCAAACTCAAGCCGAACACTGAAGCTTTCTTT.

In its sample, this clonotype was seen many times. The chain recombines TRBV7-9 with TRBJ2-7, with D possibly being TRBD1 (5 bases). Germline-derived CDR1 and CDR2 are SEHNR and FQNEAQ (reference sequence). The V gene lost 5 bases and the J gene lost 4 bases, with 21 bases spanning the gap. The CDR3 length is 16 residues. Here the CDR3 DNA reads TGTGCCAGCAGCCTGACTTTTGGACACGATCGGTACGAGCAGTACTTC. It yields the protein CASSLTFGHDRYEQYF.

This chain joins TRBV2 and TRBJ2-1; D is ambiguous. The CDR3 has 15 amino acids. Germline loops: CDR1 SNHLY, CDR2 FYNNEI. Between the trimmed V and J ends, which lost 6 bases and 4 bases, there was a span of 16 bases. CDR3 bases: TGTGCCAGCAGGGTCTCATTAGGCAGTTACAATGAGCAGTTCTTC. Its protein is CASRVSLGSYNEQFF.

The rearrangement uses TRBV9 and TRBJ1-2, with 10 bases fitting TRBD1. The CDR3 totals 16 residues. The ends lost 5 bases at V and 11 bases at J; junction bases unmatched: 18. The germline V gene has CDR1 SGDLS and CDR2 YYNGEE. CDR3 in amino acids: CASSSTGTGAWYPYTF. CDR3 coding DNA: TGTGCCAGCAGTTCTACCGGGACAGGGGCCTGGTATCCTTACACCTTC.

The V and J genes are TRBV6-5 and TRBJ2-5; D call uncertain. Trimming shortened V by 4 bases and J by 4 bases, and 13 bases separated the two germline ends. The germline V gene has CDR1 MNHEY and CDR2 SVGAGI. CDR3 length: 14 amino acids. CDR3 sequence reads: CASSSSGSLETQYF. DNA of the CDR3: TGTGCCAGCAGTTCCTCCGGTAGCTTAGAGACCCAGTACTTC.

This clonotype was found many times. The chain has TRBV28 and TRBJ2-1, with D possibly TRBD2 on 6 matching bases. The CDR3 has 19 amino acids. Trimming removed 5 bases at V and 0 bases at J, with 23 bases between. CDR1 and CDR2 (germline): MDHEN, SYDVKM. CDR3 amino acids: CASSDFTSSGGSSYNEQFF. In nucleotides, the CDR3 is TGTGCCAGCAGTGATTTTACTAGCAGTGGGGGGAGCTCCTACAATGAGCAGTTCTTC.

This clonotype was found many times. The genes are TRBV25-1 and TRBJ2-7; 15 bases agree with TRBD2. Germline loops: CDR1 MGHDK, CDR2 SYGVNS. The length of the CDR3 is 20 residues. The ends lost 2 bases at V and 4 bases at J; junction bases unmatched: 15. The CDR3 DNA sequence: TGTGCCAGCAGTGAACGGACTAGCGGGAGGGATGGAATCCCAACTTACGAGCAGTACTTC. Translating it yields CASSERTSGRDGIPTYEQYF.

This clonotype was observed many times. V gene TRBV7-2 combines with J gene TRBJ2-5; D not resolved. Trimming cost V 6 bases and J 1 base, with 9 bases left between them. Germline values: CDR1 SGHTA, CDR2 FQGNSA. The CDR3 length is 13 residues. CDR3 sequence: CASSFPIQETQYF. The CDR3 nucleotides are TGTGCCAGCAGTTTTCCAATCCAAGAGACCCAGTACTTC.

The CDR3 loop reads CSARSSWGAWGDTQYF. CDR3 in DNA: TGCAGTGCTAGAAGTAGCTGGGGGGCCTGGGGAGATACGCAGTATTTT. This sequence joins TRBV20-1 and TRBJ2-3; either TRBD1 or TRBD2 may supply D (6 bases each). The CDR3 totals 16 residues. With 2 bases removed from V and 5 bases from J, the gap between germline ends came to 20 bases. The germline CDR1 and CDR2 sequences are DFQATT and SNEGSKA (reference sequence).

This clonotype was counted a few times. V usage is TRBV7-8 and J usage is TRBJ2-3, with TRBD2 identical over 9 bases. The ends lost 4 bases at V and 1 base at J; junction bases unmatched: 6. Germline V gene data show CDR1 as SGHVS and CDR2 as FQNEAQ. There are 16 residues in the CDR3. CDR3 coding DNA: TGTGCCAGCAGCTGGGTATCTAGCGGGGGCACAGATACGCAGTATTTT. It is translated as CASSWVSSGGTDTQYF.